Below, 7 T cell receptor beta chains from the same sample are listed, as sequenced in a study of PD-1 blockade in classical Hodgkin lymphoma. This table comes from immunoSEQ multiplex PCR, and its TCRdb copy is limited to in-frame clones, with some not included. The sample lists tens of thousands of clones, roughly 73% occurring once. Patients all relapsed after autologous stem cell transplantation, and there was variation in brentuximab vedotin exposure. The sample was peripheral blood mononuclear cells (PBMCs), taken at baseline. The receptors derive from a human donor with classical Hodgkin lymphoma.

The rearrangement joins TRBV2 to TRBJ2-7; 7 bases line up with TRBD1. The CDR3 spans 14 residues. V was clipped by 4 bases and J by 1 base; unmatched bases: 4. Germline CDR1 SNHLY, CDR2 FYNNEI. For the CDR3, the DNA is TGTGCCAGCAGTGTTGGGACAGCATCCTACGAGCAGTACTTC. This encodes CASSVGTASYEQYF.

The chain couples TRBV5-1 to TRBJ2-3; 13 bases are shared with TRBD2. Per germline, CDR1 SGHRS and CDR2 YFSETQ. The J segment lost 4 bases and the V segment lost 3 bases, leaving 5 bases of the junction unmatched. The CDR3 loop spans 16 amino acids. The CDR3 is CASSSQLAGGPDTQYF. Here the CDR3 DNA reads TGCGCCAGCAGCTCTCAACTAGCGGGGGGGCCAGATACGCAGTATTTT.

The chain is built from TRBV18 and TRBJ1-1; TRBD1 might be the D (5 bases). The germline gives CDR1 KGHSH, CDR2 LQKENI. V was trimmed by 3 bases and J by 4 bases, leaving 12 bases between them. CDR3 length: 14 residues. As DNA, the CDR3 is TGTGCCAGCTCACCCATGCGGGGGGGCACTGAAGCTTTCTTT. This translates into CASSPMRGGTEAFF. Using reference TRBV18 and TRBJ1-1 for the parts outside the CDR3, the full variable domain is NAGVMQNPRHLVRRRGQEARLRCSPMKGHSHVYWYRQLPEEGLKFMVYLQKENIIDESGMPKERFSAEFPKEGPSILRIQQVVRGDSAAYFCASSPMRGGTEAFFGQGTRLTVV.

The rearrangement links TRBV5-1 to TRBJ1-2; TRBD1 matches 10 bases. J lost 6 bases, V lost 0 bases, and 5 bases had no gene match. Per germline, CDR1 SGHRS and CDR2 YFSETQ. The CDR3 runs to 15 residues. The CDR3 spells CASSLVATGGNGYTF. Here the CDR3 DNA reads TGCGCCAGCAGCTTGGTTGCGACAGGGGGCAATGGCTACACCTTC.

The chain employs TRBV7-8 and TRBJ2-7; 9 nucleotides agree with TRBD1. CDR1 and CDR2 (germline): SGHVS, FQNEAQ. The junction had 7 bases not matched to a gene; V was cut back by 5 bases and J by 5 bases. This CDR3 spans 14 amino acids. The CDR3: CASSLWTGVHEQYF. CDR3 in DNA: TGTGCCAGCAGCCTCTGGACAGGGGTCCACGAGCAGTACTTC. The whole variable domain, filled in from reference TRBV7-8 and TRBJ2-7, reads GAGVSQSPRYKVAKRGQDVALRCDPISGHVSLFWYQQALGQGPEFLTYFQNEAQLDKSGLPSDRFFAERPEGSVSTLKIQRTQQEDSAVYLCASSLWTGVHEQYFGPGTRLTVT.

This chain joins TRBV30 and TRBJ2-1, with a possible D match to TRBD1 (6 bases). The V end lost 2 bases, the J end lost 6 bases, and 20 bases lay between the germline ends. This CDR3 is built from 16 residues. Looked up from germline, CDR1 is GTSNPN and CDR2 is SVGIG (reference sequence). CDR3 coding DNA: TGTGCCTGGAGTCGGAGGTACCTGGGGGCCTTCAATGAGCAGTTCTTC. Amino acids: CAWSRRYLGAFNEQFF.

CDR3 region: CASSPGTSSYEQYF. The CDR3 DNA is TGTGCCAGCAGCCCCGGGACTAGCAGCTACGAGCAGTACTTC. The chain carries TRBV7-6 and TRBJ2-7, with 9 positions matching TRBD2. The germline gives CDR1 SGHVS, CDR2 FNYEAQ. The J segment lost 3 bases and the V segment lost 5 bases, leaving 5 bases of the junction unmatched. The CDR3 runs to 14 residues. The variable domain in full, with the rest retrieved from reference TRBV7-6 and TRBJ2-7, is GAGVSQSPRYKVTKRGQDVALRCDPISGHVSLYWYRQALGQGPEFLTYFNYEAQQDKSGLPNDRFSAERPEGSISTLTIQRTEQRDSAMYRCASSPGTSSYEQYFGPGTRLTVT.